Each of the 30 T cell receptor beta chains below was sequenced from the same sample in a study of blood T cell repertoires in COVID-19. Here immunoSEQ multiplex PCR was the method, and the copy in TCRdb shows in-frame clones only, minus some. The profile covers over 70,000 clones, with around 77% appearing a single time and about 2.1% taken by the ten largest. What was sequenced was peripheral blood. The receptor source for this set is a man between 65 and 85 years old with COVID-19, enrolled during active disease.

The chain is built from TRBV21-1 and TRBJ1-3; no DNA check was done on the table's D call, TRBD1. TRBV21-1 is labeled a pseudogene. The CDR3 runs to 17 residues. The CDR3 reads CASSKGRTGGYGNTIYF. In DNA form, the CDR3 reads TGTGCCAGCAGCAAAGGAAGGACAGGGGGATATGGAAACACCATATATTTT.

This clone was seen only once. Other DNA sequences within the sample encode an identical CDR3. The chain is built from TRBV5-1 and TRBJ2-3, with D hard to call. This CDR3 has 12 residues. Per the germline V gene, CDR1 is SGHRS and CDR2 is YFSETQ. V lost 2 bases and J 3 bases, leaving 4 bases between the germline ends. The CDR3 DNA sequence: TGCGCCAGCAGCTTTTTAACAGATACGCAGTATTTT. Its translation is CASSFLTDTQYF.

The chain joins TRBV3-1 (or the pseudogene TRBV3-2) to TRBJ2-6; 10 bases map to TRBD1. The CDR3 length is 18 residues. V trimming: 4 bases; J trimming: 0 bases; junction bases outside the gene matches: 6. CDR1 is LGHDT and CDR2 is YNNKEL in the germline V gene (reference sequence). The DNA of the CDR3 is TGTGCCAGCAGCCCCCGGGACAGGGGATTCTCTGGGGCCAACGTCCTGACTTTC. Amino acid sequence: CASSPRDRGFSGANVLTF.

This sequence joins TRBV7-3 and TRBJ2-3, with 11 nucleotides matching TRBD2. The V gene end was trimmed by 5 bases and the J gene end by 2 bases; junction bases not matched to a gene: 6. The CDR3 runs to 16 residues. The germline V gene has CDR1 SGHTA and CDR2 FQGTGA. The CDR3 region has the DNA TGTGCCAGCAGCCCACGGACTAGCGGGCCCACAGATACGCAGTATTTT. Residues: CASSPRTSGPTDTQYF.

The chain links TRBV2 to TRBJ1-1, with D perhaps matching TRBD1 (6 bases). Per germline, CDR1 SNHLY and CDR2 FYNNEI. CDR3 size: 13 residues. Trimming took off 3 bases at V and 4 bases at J, with 9 bases between the two ends. CDR3 residues: CASSDQGSTEAFF. As DNA, the CDR3 is TGTGCCAGCAGTGATCAGGGGAGCACTGAAGCTTTCTTT.

This chain uses TRBV10-3 with TRBJ1-4; D uncertain. The CDR3 sequence is 15 residues long. Trimming stripped 2 bases from V and 5 bases from J, with 12 bases between. The V gene's germline CDR1 is ENHRY and CDR2 SYGVKD. The CDR3 sequence is CAISEPGSENEKLFF. In nucleotides, the CDR3 is TGTGCCATCAGTGAGCCGGGGAGCGAGAATGAAAAACTGTTTTTT.

The J gene is TRBJ2-7, the V gene TRBV4-2; TRBD2 agrees at 13 bases. CDR1 is LGHNA and CDR2 is YNFKEQ in the germline V gene. The trim removed 1 base at V and 4 bases at J, leaving 7 bases unmatched. The CDR3 is 17 residues long. The CDR3 sequence: CASSQGTTSGRVYEQYF. CDR3 bases: TGTGCCAGCAGCCAAGGCACCACTAGCGGGAGGGTGTACGAGCAGTACTTC.

The rearrangement links TRBV7-9 to TRBJ2-1, with TRBD1 identical over 9 bases. The CDR3 spans 14 residues. Germline V gene data show CDR1 as SEHNR and CDR2 as FQNEAQ (reference sequence). Losses at the gene ends were 6 bases for V and 8 bases for J; bases not matched to a gene: 8. For the CDR3, the DNA is TGTGCCAGCAGTCGACACAGGGGGCTGGATGAGCAGTTCTTC. Protein product: CASSRHRGLDEQFF. The full variable domain, its missing parts supplied by reference TRBV7-9 and TRBJ2-1, is DTGVSQNPRHKITKRGQNVTFRCDPISEHNRLYWYRQTLGQGPEFLTYFQNEAQLEKSRLLSDRFSAERPKGSFSTLEIQRTEQGDSAMYLCASSRHRGLDEQFFGPGTRLTVL.

The V call is TRBV5-4, the J call TRBJ2-7; D remains unclear. The germline gives CDR1 SGHNT, CDR2 YYREEE (reference sequence). The CDR3 consists of 12 residues. The germline V and J ends were trimmed by 0 bases and 4 bases, with 5 bases remaining between them. The CDR3 coding sequence is TGTGCCAGCAGCTTGGGCAGGTACGAGCAGTACTTC. This encodes CASSLGRYEQYF.

The J gene is TRBJ2-3, the V gene TRBV11-3; D gene uncertain. CDR3 length equals 15 residues. V lost 1 base, J lost 1 base, and 9 bases lay in between. CDR1 SGHNT and CDR2 YENEEA come from the germline V gene. The CDR3 region has the DNA TGTGCCAGCAGCTTAGGGGCCGGCGGCACAGATACGCAGTATTTT. This translates into CASSLGAGGTDTQYF.

To note about this clone: One end of the junction does not line up with germline, which may come from a read error. V gene TRBV28 combines with J gene TRBJ1-4; 9 nucleotides agree with TRBD1. CDR3 length: 12 amino acids. In germline, CDR1 is MDHEN, CDR2 SYDVKM. CDR3 bases: TGTGCCAGCAGTTTTACAGGGACAGGGAGCACTTGG. Protein sequence: CASSFTGTGSTW.

This chain joins TRBV6-5 and TRBJ1-2; TRBD1 might be the D (5 bases). CDR3 size: 13 residues. The V end was cut by 3 bases, the J end by 8 bases, with 13 bases between. In germline, CDR1 is MNHEY, CDR2 SVGAGI. The CDR3 DNA reads TGTGCCAGCAGTTATGGGCAGGGTCTAGGCTACACCTTC. Translation gives CASSYGQGLGYTF.

This chain joins TRBV28 and TRBJ1-2; D not certain. This CDR3 comprises 12 residues. CDR1 MDHEN and CDR2 SYDVKM come from the germline V gene. The V end lost 1 base, the J end lost 5 bases, and 5 bases lay between the germline ends. CDR3 protein: CASSLYQYGYTF. Here the CDR3 DNA reads TGTGCCAGCAGTTTATACCAGTATGGCTACACCTTC.

This clone was observed once. This chain connects TRBV19 to TRBJ2-1; D remains ambiguous. From germline, CDR1 is LNHDA and CDR2 SQIVND (reference sequence). V lost 3 bases and J 5 bases, leaving 5 bases between the germline ends. The CDR3 has 12 residues. CDR3 coding DNA: TGTGCCAGTAGTATTCCGGACAATGAGCAGTTCTTC. It yields the protein CASSIPDNEQFF.

This chain links TRBV28 with TRBJ1-2; D ambiguous. The CDR3 length is 16 residues. Germline loops: CDR1 MDHEN, CDR2 SYDVKM. The V and J ends lost 0 bases and 3 bases respectively, with 14 bases between them. The CDR3 nucleotides are TGTGCCAGCAGTTTATGGAACCCGACAAGCTACTATGGCTACACCTTC. This translates into CASSLWNPTSYYGYTF.

The chain links TRBV18 to TRBJ2-3; 8 bases are shared with TRBD2. This CDR3 contains 17 residues. Losses at the gene ends were 5 bases for V and 1 base for J; bases not matched to a gene: 11. Germline CDR1 reads KGHSH; CDR2 reads LQKENI. The CDR3 spells CASSERPRGARTDTQYF. The CDR3 nucleotides read TGTGCCAGCTCAGAACGACCGCGGGGGGCTCGCACAGATACGCAGTATTTT. Full variable domain (rest looked up from reference TRBV18 and TRBJ2-3): NAGVMQNPRHLVRRRGQEARLRCSPMKGHSHVYWYRQLPEEGLKFMVYLQKENIIDESGMPKERFSAEFPKEGPSILRIQQVVRGDSAAYFCASSERPRGARTDTQYFGPGTRLTVL.

This clone appeared once. The V gene is TRBV7-2, the J gene TRBJ2-2, with 7 positions matching TRBD1. V shed 7 bases, J shed 5 bases, and the junction held 4 bases outside the gene matches. Germline V gives CDR1 SGHTA, CDR2 FQGNSA. CDR3 size: 13 residues. The CDR3 region has the DNA TGTGCCAGCACACAGGGGAGTACCGGGGAGCTGTTTTTT. The encoded protein is CASTQGSTGELFF.

The V call is TRBV5-4, the J call TRBJ2-3, with 8 bases aligning to TRBD1. The CDR3 spans 16 residues. J gave up 0 bases and V 4 bases, and 7 bases lay outside the gene matches. Germline CDR1 reads SGHNT; CDR2 reads YYREEE (reference sequence). The CDR3 DNA follows: TGTGCCAGCAGCCCGACAGGGGCTTCTAGCACAGATACGCAGTATTTT. Amino acids: CASSPTGASSTDTQYF.

The chain joins TRBV19 to TRBJ1-3; the match to TRBD1 covers 7 bases. CDR3 length: 13 residues. V shed 9 bases, J shed 2 bases, and the junction held 4 bases outside the gene matches. Germline V gene data show CDR1 as LNHDA and CDR2 as SQIVND (reference sequence). Here the CDR3 reads CASEDRAGNTIYF. CDR3 coding DNA: TGTGCCAGCGAAGACAGGGCTGGAAACACCATATATTTT.

The CDR3 is CAWSPPGTGLTEAFF. CDR3 coding DNA: TGTGCCTGGAGTCCCCCCGGGACAGGGCTTACTGAAGCTTTCTTT. V and J are TRBV30 and TRBJ1-1; 9 bases are a match to TRBD1. Trimming at V came to 2 bases and at J to 5 bases, leaving 9 bases not matched to a gene. In germline, CDR1 is GTSNPN, CDR2 SVGIG (reference sequence). The CDR3 has 15 amino acids.

The chain carries TRBV9 and TRBJ1-1; 10 bases line up with TRBD1. Germline lookup yields CDR1 SGDLS and CDR2 YYNGEE. This CDR3 region has 18 residues. J lost 4 bases, V lost 3 bases, and 15 bases had no gene match. The CDR3 DNA follows: TGTGCCAGCAGCGGTATCCGGGACAGGGGCCCCTTTGGCACTGAAGCTTTCTTT. This codes for CASSGIRDRGPFGTEAFF.

This chain joins TRBV19 and TRBJ2-3; 12 nucleotides match TRBD2. Trimming removed 6 bases from V and 2 bases from J; junction bases left unmatched: 6. Looked up from germline, CDR1 is LNHDA and CDR2 is SQIVND (reference sequence). The CDR3 is 16 amino acids. CDR3 bases: TGTGCCAGTAGGTCTAGCGGGAGGGCACTCACAGATACGCAGTATTTT. Amino acid sequence: CASRSSGRALTDTQYF.

This sequence joins TRBV4-3 and TRBJ2-1; 11 bases fit TRBD2. The CDR3 loop spans 15 amino acids. Germline assignment: CDR1 LGHNA and CDR2 YSLEER. The V and J ends lost 2 bases and 3 bases, in that order; junction bases with no gene match: 0. CDR3 region: CASSQTSGGYNEQFF. The CDR3 region has the DNA TGCGCCAGCAGCCAAACTAGCGGGGGCTACAATGAGCAGTTCTTC.

The CDR3 coding sequence is TGTGCCAGCACACTGTCCGGGACTAGCGGGAGGGCGGAGCAGTTCTTC. Translation: CASTLSGTSGRAEQFF. This rearrangement joins TRBV28 to TRBJ2-1, with 16 positions matching TRBD2. CDR1 and CDR2 from the germline V gene are MDHEN and SYDVKM. CDR3 length: 16 residues. V lost 7 bases to trimming and J lost 10 bases; unmatched junction nucleotides: 10.

This rearrangement joins TRBV15 to TRBJ1-1, with a possible D match to TRBD1 (6 bases). Trimming shortened V by 4 bases and J by 4 bases, and 10 bases separated the two germline ends. The CDR3 runs to 13 residues. Germline V CDR1 and CDR2: LNHNV, YYDKDF (reference sequence). The CDR3 region has the DNA TGTGCCACCAGCATGGGGGCCGGCACTGAAGCTTTCTTT. Residues: CATSMGAGTEAFF.

Only a few counts were recorded for this clone. This chain's CDR3 is CSAGESETYEQYF. The CDR3 region has the DNA TGCAGCGCTGGCGAAAGTGAGACTTACGAGCAGTACTTC. The rearrangement links TRBV29-1 to TRBJ2-7; D uncertain. Germline V gives CDR1 SQVTM, CDR2 ANQGSEA. Deletions cut 7 bases from V and 4 bases from J, with 17 bases between. This CDR3 is built from 13 residues.

V gene TRBV7-2 combines with J gene TRBJ2-7; the D gene is possibly TRBD1 (5 bases). Germline V gene lookup returns CDR1 SGHTA and CDR2 FQGNSA. The CDR3 totals 14 residues. Trimming pared 2 bases from V and 2 bases from J, leaving 10 bases between. The CDR3 DNA follows: TGTGCCAGCAGCTTACGTCAACAGGCCTACGAGCAGTACTTC. Translating gives CASSLRQQAYEQYF.

This chain connects TRBV6-1 to TRBJ1-6, with a tentative D call TRBD1 (6 bases). The CDR3 length is 14 residues. V lost 3 bases and J 10 bases, leaving 13 bases between the germline ends. Germline V gene sequence: CDR1 MNHNS, CDR2 SASEGT. CDR3 bases: TGTGCCAGCAGTGAGGCAGGGGTAGAATCACCCCTCCACTTT. It encodes CASSEAGVESPLHF.

The chain employs TRBV6-5 and TRBJ1-1, with D perhaps TRBD1 (5 bases). Germline V gene lookup returns CDR1 MNHEY and CDR2 SVGAGI. There are 12 residues in the CDR3. V was pared by 8 bases and J by 5 bases, with 12 bases between. CDR3 region: CASGRGGTEAFF. The CDR3 region has the DNA TGTGCCAGCGGGAGGGGAGGGACTGAAGCTTTCTTT.

The chain links TRBV5-4 to TRBJ2-2; 9 bases are a match to TRBD1. J was trimmed by 0 bases and V by 4 bases; bases with no gene match: 4. The CDR3 length is 16 residues. Looked up from germline, CDR1 is SGHNT and CDR2 is YYREEE (reference sequence). The CDR3 protein is CASSIRTGANTGELFF. The CDR3 bases are TGTGCCAGCAGCATTCGGACAGGGGCGAACACCGGGGAGCTGTTTTTT.